The clone carrying this TCR beta chain was picked up a small number of times. Germline CDR1 reads MGHDK; CDR2 reads SYGVNS. This CDR3 has 18 amino acids. V lost 1 base and J lost 3; bases outside the gene matches: 9. Primed by a sample-barcoded 5' primer and a J-beta primer mix, a second PCR proceeded for about 7 to 11 cycles. Each cDNA molecule was tagged by a template-switch adaptor that had 12 random nucleotides. In TCRdb, the 5' RACE reads were re-called with MiXCR into one record per CDR3 protein. The repertoire includes 1.8 million or so distinct CDR3 sequences, about two fifths of them detected once, and under 30% sits in the top ten. This sample was taken from a study of blood T cells in healthy people across ages.

Sequenced sample: blood. The V call is TRBV25-1, the J call TRBJ1-6, with 7 bases fitting TRBD1. The TCR comes from a human donor in good health. CDR3 bases: TGTGCCAGCAGTGAATTTTTCGAAGGGGGCGGCTATAATTCACCCCTCCACTTT. This codes for CASSEFFEGGGYNSPLHF.